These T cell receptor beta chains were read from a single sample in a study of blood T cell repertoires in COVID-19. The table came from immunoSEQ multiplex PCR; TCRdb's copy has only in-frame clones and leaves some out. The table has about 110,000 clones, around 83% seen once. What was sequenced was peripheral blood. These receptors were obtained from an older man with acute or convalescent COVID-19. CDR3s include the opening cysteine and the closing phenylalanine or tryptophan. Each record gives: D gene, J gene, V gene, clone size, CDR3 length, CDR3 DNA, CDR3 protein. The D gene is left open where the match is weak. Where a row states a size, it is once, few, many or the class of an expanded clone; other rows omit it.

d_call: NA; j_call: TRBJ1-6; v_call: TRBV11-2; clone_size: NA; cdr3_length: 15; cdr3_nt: TGTGCCAGCAGCTTTCAGGGCTCCTATAATTCACCCCTCCACTTT; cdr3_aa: CASSFQGSYNSPLHF
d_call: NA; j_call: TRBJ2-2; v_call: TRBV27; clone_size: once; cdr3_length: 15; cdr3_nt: TGTGCCAGCAGTGACAGGTCTGCGAACACCGGGGAGCTGTTTTTT; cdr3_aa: CASSDRSANTGELFF
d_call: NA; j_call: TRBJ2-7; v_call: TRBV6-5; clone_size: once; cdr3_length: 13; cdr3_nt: TGTGCCAGCAGTTACTCGAGGGACTACGAGCAGTACTTC; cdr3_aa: CASSYSRDYEQYF
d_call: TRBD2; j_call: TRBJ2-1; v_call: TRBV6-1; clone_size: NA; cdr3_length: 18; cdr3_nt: TGTGCCAGCAGTGACCCACTCCTTAGCGGGGGAACCTACAATGAGCAGTTCTTC; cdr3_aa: CASSDPLLSGGTYNEQFF
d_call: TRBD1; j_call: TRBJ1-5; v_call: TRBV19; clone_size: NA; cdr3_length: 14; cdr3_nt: TGTGCCAGTACTAACAGGGGGCCGGGGCAGCCCCAGCATTTT; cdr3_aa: CASTNRGPGQPQHF
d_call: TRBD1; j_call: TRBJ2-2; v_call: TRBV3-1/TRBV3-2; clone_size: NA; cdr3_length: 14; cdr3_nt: TGTGCCAGCAGGGGACAGGGCCTCACCGGGGAGCTGTTTTTT; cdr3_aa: CASRGQGLTGELFF
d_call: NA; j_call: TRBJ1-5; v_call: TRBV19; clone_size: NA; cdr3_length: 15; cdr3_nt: TGTGCCAGTAGTCCCGGACAGAATAGCAATCAGCCCCAGCATTTT; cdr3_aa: CASSPGQNSNQPQHF
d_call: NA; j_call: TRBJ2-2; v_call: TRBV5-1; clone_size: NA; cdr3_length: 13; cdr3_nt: TGCGCCAGCAGCAGAGACACCACCGGGGAGCTGTTTTTT; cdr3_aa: CASSRDTTGELFF
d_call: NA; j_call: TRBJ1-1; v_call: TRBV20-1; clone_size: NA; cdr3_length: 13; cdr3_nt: TGCAGTGCCAGTCAACTGCTCAACACTGAAGCTTTCTTT; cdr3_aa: CSASQLLNTEAFF
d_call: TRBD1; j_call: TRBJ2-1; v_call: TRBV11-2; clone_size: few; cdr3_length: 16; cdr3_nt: TGTGCCAGCAGCTGGACCGGGACAGGGGGCAGGAATGAGCAGTTCTTC; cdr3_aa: CASSWTGTGGRNEQFF
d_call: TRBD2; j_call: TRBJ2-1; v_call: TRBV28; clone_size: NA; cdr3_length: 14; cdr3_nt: TGTGCCAGCAGTATCGGGACTAGGAGGGATGAGCAGTTCTTC; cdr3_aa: CASSIGTRRDEQFF
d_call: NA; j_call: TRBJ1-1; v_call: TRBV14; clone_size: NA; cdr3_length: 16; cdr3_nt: TGTGCCAGCAGCCAACTCGCCGGGGGGACTAACACTGAAGCTTTCTTT; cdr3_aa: CASSQLAGGTNTEAFF
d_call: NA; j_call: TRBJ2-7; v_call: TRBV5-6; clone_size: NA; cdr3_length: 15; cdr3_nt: TGTGCCAGCAGCCCGCCCCCGCGGCAATTCTACGAGCAGTACTTC; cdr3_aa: CASSPPPRQFYEQYF
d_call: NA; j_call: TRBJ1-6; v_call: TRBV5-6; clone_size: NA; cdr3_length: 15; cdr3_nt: TGTGCCAGCAGCTTGTCAGGGACTGGGAATTCACCCCTCCACTTT; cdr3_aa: CASSLSGTGNSPLHF
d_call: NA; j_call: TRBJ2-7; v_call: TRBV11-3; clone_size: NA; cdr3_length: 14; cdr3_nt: TGTGCCAGCAGCTTAGGACAGAGCTCCTACGAGCAGTACTTC; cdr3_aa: CASSLGQSSYEQYF
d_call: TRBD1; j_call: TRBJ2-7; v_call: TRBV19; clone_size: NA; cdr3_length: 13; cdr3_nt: TGTGCCAGTAGCCAGGGACAGGGCTACGAGCAGTACTTC; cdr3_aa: CASSQGQGYEQYF
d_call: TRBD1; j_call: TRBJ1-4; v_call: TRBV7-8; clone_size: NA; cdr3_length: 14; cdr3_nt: TGTGCCAGCAGCCAGGACAGGGCAAATGAAAAACTGTTTTTT; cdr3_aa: CASSQDRANEKLFF
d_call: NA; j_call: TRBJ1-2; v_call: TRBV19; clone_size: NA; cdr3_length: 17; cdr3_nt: TGTGCCAGTAGTATTGGGATGGGGAAAGGGGATAATTTCGGCTACACCTTC; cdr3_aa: CASSIGMGKGDNFGYTF
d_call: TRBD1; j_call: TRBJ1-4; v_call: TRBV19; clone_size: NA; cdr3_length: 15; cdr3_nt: TGTGCCAGTAGGGGGGCCCCGACAGGGAATGAAAAACTGTTTTTT; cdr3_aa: CASRGAPTGNEKLFF
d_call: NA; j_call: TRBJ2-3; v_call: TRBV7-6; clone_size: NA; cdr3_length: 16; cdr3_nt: TGTGCCAGCAGCTTAGGGGGCAGGGGAAGCACAGATACGCAGTATTTT; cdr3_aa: CASSLGGRGSTDTQYF
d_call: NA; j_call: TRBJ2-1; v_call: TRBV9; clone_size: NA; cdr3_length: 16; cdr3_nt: TGTGCCAGCAGCGTAGGGCTAGCTGTTCGTTACAATGAGCAGTTCTTC; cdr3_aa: CASSVGLAVRYNEQFF
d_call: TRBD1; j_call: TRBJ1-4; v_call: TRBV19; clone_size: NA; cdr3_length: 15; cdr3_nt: TGTGCCAGTAGGCCTGGGACAGGGGCCTATGAAAAACTGTTTTTT; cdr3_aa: CASRPGTGAYEKLFF
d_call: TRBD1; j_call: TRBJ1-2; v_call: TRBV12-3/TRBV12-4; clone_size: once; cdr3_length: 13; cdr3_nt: TGTGCCAGCACCCCGACAGGGCCATTTTCCTACACCTTC; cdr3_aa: CASTPTGPFSYTF
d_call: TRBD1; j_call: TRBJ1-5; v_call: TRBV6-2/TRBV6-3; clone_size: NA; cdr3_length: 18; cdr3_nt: TGTGCCAGCAGTTTCGACAGGGGCCACCCCTATAGCAATCAGCCCCAGCATTTT; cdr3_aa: CASSFDRGHPYSNQPQHF